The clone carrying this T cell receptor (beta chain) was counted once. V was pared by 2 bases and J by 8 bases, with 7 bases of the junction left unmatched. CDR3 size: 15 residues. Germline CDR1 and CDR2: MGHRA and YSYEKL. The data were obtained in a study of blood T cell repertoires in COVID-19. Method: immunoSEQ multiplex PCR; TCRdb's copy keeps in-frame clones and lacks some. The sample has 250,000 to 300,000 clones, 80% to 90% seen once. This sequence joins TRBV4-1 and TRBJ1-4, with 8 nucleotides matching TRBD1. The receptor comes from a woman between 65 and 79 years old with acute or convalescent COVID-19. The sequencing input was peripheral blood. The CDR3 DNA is TGCGCCAGCAGCCAACCTCGGACAGGGAACGAAAAACTGTTTTTT. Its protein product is CASSQPRTGNEKLFF.